This T cell receptor (beta chain) stems from a study of human T cells and chemical hapten exposure listed by TCRdb under 2021. Broadly, across the study: The libraries were sequenced as a pool, and the TCR yield per sample differed mostly because of small variations in library volumes within the pool. In alopecia patients, the study followed how the peripheral blood TCR repertoire changed in vivo over primary and secondary sensitization to diphenylcyclopropenone (DPC), a hapten. For every blood RNA sample, sequencing covered both the TCR alpha and TCR beta chains. Overall study outcomes, separate from this receptor: After repeated subsampling, the strength of the expansion versus patch-test correlation and the threshold at which it became significant changed. DPC sensitization did not change how many TCRs were above 1 in 1000 frequency, and no evidence was found of alterations in global repertoire structure.

This clonotype was recorded many times. What antigen it recognizes has not been identified. No qualities accompany the bases; no much larger clone lies one base away. The sample's time point label is to be understood as: healthy volunteer bleed at 2 weeks. Total RNA was extracted from unfractionated whole blood collected in Tempus Blood RNA tubes. A handful of healthy volunteers were used as TCR sequencing controls and were bled at day 0, 2 weeks and 6 weeks. From the cysteine up to the phenylalanine, the CDR3 has a length of 18 residues. Of all the DNA, just the CDR3 is kept, 54 bases in frame from base 1. Trimming leaves V shorter by 10 bases and J shorter by 0 bases, with the junction holding 13 bases beyond the gene matches. Receptor libraries were prepared by RACE. The sample was run on a NextSeq 500. During library preparation, unique molecular identifiers were attached to individual cDNA molecules so that TCRs could be counted in a quantitative, reproducible way. The authors processed their data as follows. The median number of TCRs per sample was 90,000 to 100,000, ranging from about 20,000 to 750,000. The Decombinator software suite was used to annotate the V, J and CDR3 of the TCR reads. Every sample was subsampled to the same number of TCRs (28,000) for the PS versus PT1 abundance plots. TCRs were defined as expanded if absent before sensitization and observed at least eight times at the 2-week time point. TCRdb reprocessing: public reads trimmed at Q25 with fastp, clones called with MiXCR, in-frame beta chains kept. A single entry per CDR3 protein holds the most common genes and DNA from its merged rows. For this entry, the V and J calls and clone size follow TCRdb and not the study's own pipeline. Within this sample are some 120,000 distinct CDR3 sequences, with approximately 9.5% of them counted one time only. The top ten constitute 1.5% to 2% of the sample.

The specimen sequenced was whole blood. The clonotype comes from a male donor in good health. Some clones in this sample may be carry-over from other donors' samples. Here the chain combines TRBV12-3 or TRBV12-4 and TRBJ2-2; 11 central nucleotides agree with TRBD2. The CDR3 region reads CATWGSGRAPTNTGELFF. The nucleotides read TGTGCCACCTGGGGTAGCGGGAGGGCCCCGACGAACACCGGGGAGCTGTTTTTT.